In this sample, the clone carrying this T cell receptor beta chain turned up a few times. The target antigen is unknown. Data came from immunoSEQ multiplex PCR; TCRdb stores just in-frame clones and leaves some out. The sample includes about 130,000 clones, approximately 90% of them seen just once. Second-dose schedules of about 4 or about 12 weeks were combined. These data belong to a study of T cell responses to AZD1222 COVID-19 vaccine. Study findings and constraints: Repertoires were sampled only after the peak T cell response. Of spike-specific TCRs, nearly half reportedly target regions left unmutated in variants. There were mostly white British donors and more females than males, and clonal diversity was possibly underestimated.

The CDR3 extends over 12 amino acids. V was cut by 2 bases and J by 7 bases, with 6 bases left in between. Germline values: CDR1 SGHRS, CDR2 YFSETQ. The clonotype comes from an adult who received the AZD1222 COVID-19 vaccine. This specimen was peripheral blood, taken 28 days after the second AZD1222 dose. This rearrangement joins TRBV5-1 to TRBJ2-2, with D uncertain. The CDR3 here is CASSFDIGELFF. CDR3 DNA sequence: TGCGCCAGCAGCTTTGATATCGGGGAGCTGTTTTTT.